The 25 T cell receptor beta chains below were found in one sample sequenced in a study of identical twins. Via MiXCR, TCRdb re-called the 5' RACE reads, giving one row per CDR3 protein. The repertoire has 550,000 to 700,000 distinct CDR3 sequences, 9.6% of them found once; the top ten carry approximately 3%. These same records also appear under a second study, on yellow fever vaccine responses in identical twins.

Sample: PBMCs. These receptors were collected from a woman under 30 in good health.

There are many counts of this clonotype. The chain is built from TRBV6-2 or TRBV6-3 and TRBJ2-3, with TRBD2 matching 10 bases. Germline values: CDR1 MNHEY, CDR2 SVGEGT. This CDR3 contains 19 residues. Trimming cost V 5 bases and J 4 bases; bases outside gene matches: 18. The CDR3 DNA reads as TGTGCCAGCAGTCCATATGGGCCATCACTAGCGGGGAGGCCAGATACGCAGTATTTT. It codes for CASSPYGPSLAGRPDTQYF.

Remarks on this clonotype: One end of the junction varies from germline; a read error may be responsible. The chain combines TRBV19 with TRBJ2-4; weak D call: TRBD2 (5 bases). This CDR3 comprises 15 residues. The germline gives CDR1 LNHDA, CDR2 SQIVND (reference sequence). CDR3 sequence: CASNGGSLANNIQYF. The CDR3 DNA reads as TGTGCCAGTAATGGAGGCAGCCTAGCCAATAACATTCAGTACTTC.

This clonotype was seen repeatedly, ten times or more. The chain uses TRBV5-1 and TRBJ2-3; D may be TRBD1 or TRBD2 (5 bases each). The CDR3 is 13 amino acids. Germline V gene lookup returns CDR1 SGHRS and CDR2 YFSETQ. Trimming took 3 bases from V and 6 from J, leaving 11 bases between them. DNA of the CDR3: TGCGCCAGCAGCTCATCCGGGACGGATACGCAGTATTTT. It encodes CASSSSGTDTQYF.

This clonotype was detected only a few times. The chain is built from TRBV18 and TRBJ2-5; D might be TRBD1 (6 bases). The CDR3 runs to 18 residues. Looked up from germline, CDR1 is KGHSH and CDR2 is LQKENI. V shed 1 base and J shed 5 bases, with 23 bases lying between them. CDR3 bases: TGTGCCAGCTCACCACGGGCGGCGGCAGGGGCCGACCGGGAGACCCAGTACTTC. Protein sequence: CASSPRAAAGADRETQYF. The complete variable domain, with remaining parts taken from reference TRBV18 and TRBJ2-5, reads NAGVMQNPRHLVRRRGQEARLRCSPMKGHSHVYWYRQLPEEGLKFMVYLQKENIIDESGMPKERFSAEFPKEGPSILRIQQVVRGDSAAYFCASSPRAAAGADRETQYFGPGTRLLVL.

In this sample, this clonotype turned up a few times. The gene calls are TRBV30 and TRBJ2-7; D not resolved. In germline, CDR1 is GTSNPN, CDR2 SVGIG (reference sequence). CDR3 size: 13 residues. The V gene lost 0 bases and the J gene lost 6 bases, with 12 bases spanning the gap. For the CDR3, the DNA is TGTGCCTGGAGTGTACTGACGGACGGCGAGCAGTACTTC. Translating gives CAWSVLTDGEQYF.

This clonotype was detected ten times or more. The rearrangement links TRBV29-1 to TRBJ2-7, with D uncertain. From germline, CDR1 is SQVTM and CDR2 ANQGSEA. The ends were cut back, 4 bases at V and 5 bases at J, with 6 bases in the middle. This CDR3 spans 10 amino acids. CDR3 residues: CSVVWDEQYF. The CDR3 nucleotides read TGCAGCGTTGTGTGGGACGAGCAGTACTTC.

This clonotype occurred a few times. Here the CDR3 DNA reads TGTGCCAGCAGCTTGGGGGACACGGCAACCTACGAGCAGTACTTC. This translates into CASSLGDTATYEQYF. The chain employs TRBV5-6 and TRBJ2-7; possibly TRBD1 for D (6 bases). Germline-derived CDR1 and CDR2 are SGHDT and YYEEEE. The V end was cut by 0 bases, the J end by 2 bases, with 12 bases between. The CDR3 totals 15 residues.

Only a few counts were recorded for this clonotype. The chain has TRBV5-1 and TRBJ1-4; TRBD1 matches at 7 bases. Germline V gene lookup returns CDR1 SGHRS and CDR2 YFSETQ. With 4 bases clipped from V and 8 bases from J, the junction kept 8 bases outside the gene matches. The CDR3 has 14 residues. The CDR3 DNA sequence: TGCGCCAGCAGCCCGACAGGGAGAGGCGAAAAACTGTTTTTT. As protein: CASSPTGRGEKLFF.

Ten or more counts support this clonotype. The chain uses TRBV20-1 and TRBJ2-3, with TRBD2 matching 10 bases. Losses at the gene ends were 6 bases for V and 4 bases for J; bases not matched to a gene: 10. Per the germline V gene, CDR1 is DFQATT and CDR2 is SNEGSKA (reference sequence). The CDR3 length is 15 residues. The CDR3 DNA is TGCAGTGCCGAAAAACTAGCGGGAATATCAGATACGCAGTATTTT. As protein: CSAEKLAGISDTQYF.

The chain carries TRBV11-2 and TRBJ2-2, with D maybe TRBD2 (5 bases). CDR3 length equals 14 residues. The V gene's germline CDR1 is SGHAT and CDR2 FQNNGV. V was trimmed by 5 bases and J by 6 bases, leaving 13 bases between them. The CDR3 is CASSNSGTAGELFF. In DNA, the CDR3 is TGTGCCAGCAGCAACTCGGGAACAGCCGGGGAGCTGTTTTTT.

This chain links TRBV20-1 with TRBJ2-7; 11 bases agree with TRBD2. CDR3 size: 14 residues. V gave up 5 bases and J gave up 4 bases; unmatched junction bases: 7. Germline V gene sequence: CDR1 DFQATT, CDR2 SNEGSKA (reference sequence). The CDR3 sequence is CSAYSTSGSYEQYF. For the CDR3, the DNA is TGCAGTGCTTACTCTACTAGCGGGAGTTACGAGCAGTACTTC.

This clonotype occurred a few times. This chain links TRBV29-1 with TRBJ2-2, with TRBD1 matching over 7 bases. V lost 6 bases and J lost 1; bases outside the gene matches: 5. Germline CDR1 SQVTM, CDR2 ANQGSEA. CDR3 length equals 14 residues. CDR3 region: CSVGDRQNTGELFF. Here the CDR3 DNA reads TGCAGCGTGGGGGACAGACAGAACACCGGGGAGCTGTTTTTT.

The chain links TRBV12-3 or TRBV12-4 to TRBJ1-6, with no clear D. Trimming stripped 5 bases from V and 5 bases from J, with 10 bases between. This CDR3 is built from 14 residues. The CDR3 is CASSGRINNSPLHF. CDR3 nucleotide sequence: TGTGCCAGCAGTGGCAGAATAAATAATTCACCCCTCCACTTT.

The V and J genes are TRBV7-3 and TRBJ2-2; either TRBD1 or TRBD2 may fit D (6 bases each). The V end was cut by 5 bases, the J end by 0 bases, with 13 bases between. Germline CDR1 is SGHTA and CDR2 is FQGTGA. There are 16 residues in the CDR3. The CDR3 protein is CASSPTGAPNTGELFF. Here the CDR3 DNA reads TGTGCCAGCAGCCCAACGGGGGCGCCGAACACCGGGGAGCTGTTTTTT. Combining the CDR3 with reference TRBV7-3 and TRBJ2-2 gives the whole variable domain GAGVSQTPSNKVTEKGKYVELRCDPISGHTALYWYRQSLGQGPEFLIYFQGTGAADDSGLPNDRFFAVRPEGSVSTLKIQRTERGDSAVYLCASSPTGAPNTGELFFGEGSRLTVL.

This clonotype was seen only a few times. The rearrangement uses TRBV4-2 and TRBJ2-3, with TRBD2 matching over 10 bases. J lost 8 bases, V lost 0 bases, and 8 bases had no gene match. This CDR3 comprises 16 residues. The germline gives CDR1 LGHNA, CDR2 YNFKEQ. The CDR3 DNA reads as TGTGCCAGCAGCCAAGATGGAGCGGGGGGGCTTGTTACGCAGTATTTT. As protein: CASSQDGAGGLVTQYF.

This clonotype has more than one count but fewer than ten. The DNA of the CDR3 is TGCGCCAGCAGCCAAGGGGGACAGGGAGTTTACGAGCAGTACTTC. It codes for CASSQGGQGVYEQYF. This chain uses TRBV4-3 with TRBJ2-7; 9 nucleotides align to TRBD1. The CDR3 length is 15 residues. Looked up from germline, CDR1 is LGHNA and CDR2 is YSLEER. With 1 base clipped from V and 4 bases from J, the junction kept 5 bases outside the gene matches.

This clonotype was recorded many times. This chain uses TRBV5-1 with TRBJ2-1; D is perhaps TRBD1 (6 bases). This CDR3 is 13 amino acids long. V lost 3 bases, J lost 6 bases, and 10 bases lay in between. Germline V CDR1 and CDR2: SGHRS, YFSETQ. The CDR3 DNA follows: TGCGCCAGCAGCTCCATACAGGGCAATGAGCAGTTCTTC. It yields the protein CASSSIQGNEQFF.

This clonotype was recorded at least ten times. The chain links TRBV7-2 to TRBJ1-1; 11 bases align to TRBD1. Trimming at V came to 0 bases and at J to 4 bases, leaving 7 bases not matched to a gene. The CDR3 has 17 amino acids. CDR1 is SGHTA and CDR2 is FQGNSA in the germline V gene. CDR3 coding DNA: TGTGCCAGCAGCTTAGCGATACCGGGACAGGGGGGCACTGAAGCTTTCTTT. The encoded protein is CASSLAIPGQGGTEAFF. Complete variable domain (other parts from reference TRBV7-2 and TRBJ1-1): GAGVSQSPSNKVTEKGKDVELRCDPISGHTALYWYRQSLGQGLEFLIYFQGNSAPDKSGLPSDRFSAERTGGSVSTLTIQRTQQEDSAVYLCASSLAIPGQGGTEAFFGQGTRLTVV.

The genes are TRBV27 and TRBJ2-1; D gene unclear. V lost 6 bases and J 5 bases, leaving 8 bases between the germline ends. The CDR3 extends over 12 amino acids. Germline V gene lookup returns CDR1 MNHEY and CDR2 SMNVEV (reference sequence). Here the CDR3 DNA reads TGTGCCAGCAGCCAAACCCACAATGAGCAGTTCTTC. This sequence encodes CASSQTHNEQFF.

CDR3 sequence (DNA): TGCAGTGCGCTAGACTGGGGACGTAGCTCCTACAATGAGCAGTTCTTC. Translation gives CSALDWGRSSYNEQFF. The chain links TRBV20-1 to TRBJ2-1; D could derive from TRBD1 or TRBD2 (5 bases each). The CDR3 is made up of 16 amino acids. The V gene lost 6 bases and the J gene lost 0 bases, with 18 bases spanning the gap. In germline, CDR1 is DFQATT, CDR2 SNEGSKA (reference sequence).

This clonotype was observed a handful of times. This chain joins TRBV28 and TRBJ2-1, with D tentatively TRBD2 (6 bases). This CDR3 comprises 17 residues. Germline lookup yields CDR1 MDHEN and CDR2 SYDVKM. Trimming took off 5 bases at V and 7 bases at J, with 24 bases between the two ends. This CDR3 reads CASSGGSAGRRINEQFF. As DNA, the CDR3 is TGTGCCAGCAGTGGTGGGTCGGCCGGGAGACGGATTAATGAGCAGTTCTTC.

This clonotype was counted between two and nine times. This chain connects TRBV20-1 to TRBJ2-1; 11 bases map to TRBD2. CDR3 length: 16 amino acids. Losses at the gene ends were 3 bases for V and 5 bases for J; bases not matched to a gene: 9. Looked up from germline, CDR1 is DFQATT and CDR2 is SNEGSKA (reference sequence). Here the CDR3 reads CSARRLAGTLHNEQFF. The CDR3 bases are TGCAGTGCTAGGAGACTAGCGGGGACTCTTCACAATGAGCAGTTCTTC.

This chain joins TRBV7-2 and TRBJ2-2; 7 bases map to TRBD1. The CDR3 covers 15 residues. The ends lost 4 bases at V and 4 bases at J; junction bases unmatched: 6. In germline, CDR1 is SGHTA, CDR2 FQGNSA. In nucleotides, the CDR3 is TGTGCCAGCAGCTCCCGACAGGGTAGCACCGGGGAGCTGTTTTTT. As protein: CASSSRQGSTGELFF.

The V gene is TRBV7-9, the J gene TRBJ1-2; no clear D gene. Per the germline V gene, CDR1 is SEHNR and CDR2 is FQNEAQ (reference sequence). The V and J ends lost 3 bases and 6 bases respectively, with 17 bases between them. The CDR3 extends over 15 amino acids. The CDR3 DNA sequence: TGTGCCAGCAGCTTTGAGGACGGCCGTAGAAATGGCTACACCTTC. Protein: CASSFEDGRRNGYTF.

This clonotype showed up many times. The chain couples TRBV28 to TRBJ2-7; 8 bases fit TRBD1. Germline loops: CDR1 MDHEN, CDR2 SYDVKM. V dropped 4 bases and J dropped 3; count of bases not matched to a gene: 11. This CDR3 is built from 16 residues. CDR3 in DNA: TGTGCCAGCAGTTCCGTGGACAGGGCCCACCTCTACGAGCAGTACTTC. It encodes CASSSVDRAHLYEQYF.